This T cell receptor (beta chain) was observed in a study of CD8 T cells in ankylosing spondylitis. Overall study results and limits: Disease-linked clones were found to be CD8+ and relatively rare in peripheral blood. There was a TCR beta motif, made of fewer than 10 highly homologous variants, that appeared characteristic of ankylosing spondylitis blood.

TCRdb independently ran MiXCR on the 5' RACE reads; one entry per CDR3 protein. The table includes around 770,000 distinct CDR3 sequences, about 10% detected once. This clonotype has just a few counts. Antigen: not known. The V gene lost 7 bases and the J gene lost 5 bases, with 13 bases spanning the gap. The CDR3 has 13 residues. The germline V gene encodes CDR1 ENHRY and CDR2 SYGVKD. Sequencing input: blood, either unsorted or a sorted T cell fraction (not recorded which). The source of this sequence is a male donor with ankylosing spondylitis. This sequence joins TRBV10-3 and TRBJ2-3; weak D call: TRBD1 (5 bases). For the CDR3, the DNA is TGTGCCATCACAAGGACATTAGAAGATACGCAGTATTTT. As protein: CAITRTLEDTQYF.